Reported below is one TCR beta chain. The data were obtained in a study of blood T cell repertoires in COVID-19. Study summary: T cells, B-cell-depleted T cells, or PBMCs supplied cDNA or gDNA.

V was clipped by 0 bases and J by 6 bases; unmatched bases: 10. The CDR3 spans 16 residues. Germline V gene sequence: CDR1 LNHNV, CDR2 YYDKDF (reference sequence). Authors' processing steps: Reference gene primer amplification in the assay estimated nucleated cell counts. This table comes from immunoSEQ multiplex PCR, and its TCRdb copy is limited to in-frame clones, with some not included. V and J calls and clone size come straight from that table; D and trimming were deduced from the DNA. The data contain roughly 190,000 clones, 80% to 85% of them seen just once; the ten biggest clones take up around 6.5%.

The clonotype was recovered from a woman in her forties with acute or convalescent COVID-19. V usage is TRBV15 and J usage is TRBJ2-7; 8 bases are shared with TRBD2. The sequencing input was peripheral blood. The CDR3 protein is CATSRDGVPGGREQYF. The CDR3 DNA reads as TGTGCCACCAGCAGAGATGGGGTGCCGGGGGGGCGCGAGCAGTACTTC.